This T cell receptor beta chain appears in the sequencing data of a study of T cell repertoires in cytomegalovirus infection. Study-level background: Used in the study were CMV epitopes, some recently identified and HLA-C-restricted, others well-studied and HLA-B-restricted.

TCRdb reanalysed the reads using MiXCR and keeps one entry per CDR3 protein. Counted here are about 890,000 distinct CDR3 sequences, under 40% occurring once; the ten biggest clones make up around an eighth. V was cut by 1 base and J by 8 bases, with 11 bases left in between. There are 13 residues in the CDR3. Germline V gene lookup returns CDR1 MGHRA and CDR2 YSYEKL. With respect to this clonotype: What it binds is unknown.

General study findings and limits: CMV carriers with the relevant HLA were identified by cumulative public TCR beta family frequency. HLA-C-restricted CMV clonotypes gave the most frequent clonotype in two of eight donors.

V and J are TRBV4-1 and TRBJ1-2; the D is unclear. The sequence was collected from a human donor in good health (CMV status not recorded). Some clones in this sample may be carry-over from other donors' samples. This sample comprised cultured CD8+ T cells from PBMCs, obtained from culture after CMV antigen stimulation. The CDR3 nucleotides read TGCGCCAGCAGCCAAGTGCCCGGCCGAGGCTACACCTTC. Protein sequence: CASSQVPGRGYTF.